Listed here are 17 T cell receptor beta chains from one sample, sequenced in a study of OX40 agonist ivuxolimab in advanced cancers. TCRdb's copy holds only in-frame clones and misses some; the assay was immunoSEQ multiplex PCR. The sample contains 48,000 or so clones, 90% to 95% of which appear only once. Sequencing was performed on CD4+ or CD8+ T cells sorted from blood, taken in a trial of the OX40 agonist ivuxolimab. The receptors were sampled from an adult with an advanced solid tumor such as melanoma, head and neck, liver or kidney cancer.

The chain combines TRBV9 with TRBJ2-2; tentative D call: TRBD1 (5 bases). The CDR3 has 17 residues. With 3 bases removed from V and 0 bases from J, the gap between germline ends came to 15 bases. Germline CDR1 SGDLS, CDR2 YYNGEE. The CDR3 DNA is TGTGCCAGCAGCGGAAGGTGGCCAGGGTCGAACACCGGGGAGCTGTTTTTT. Amino acids: CASSGRWPGSNTGELFF.

The chain combines TRBV4-1 with TRBJ2-7, with 9 bases identical to TRBD2. The germline V gene has CDR1 MGHRA and CDR2 YSYEKL. V lost 0 bases to trimming and J lost 0 bases; unmatched junction nucleotides: 9. The CDR3 has 18 residues. The CDR3 DNA sequence: TGCGCCAGCAGCCAAGAGGGGGCTAGCGGGATTTACTCCTACGAGCAGTACTTC. Its translation: CASSQEGASGIYSYEQYF.

The chain joins TRBV7-6 to TRBJ2-7, with TRBD2 as a possible D gene (7 bases). V dropped 6 bases and J dropped 6 bases, with 24 bases sitting between them. This CDR3 contains 16 residues. CDR1 and CDR2 from the germline V gene are SGHVS and FNYEAQ. CDR3 in DNA: TGTGCCAGCAGTCAAAATGACGGGGGGACAACGACCGAGCAGTACTTC. Amino acid sequence: CASSQNDGGTTTEQYF.

The chain is built from TRBV9 and TRBJ1-1, with 9 bases lining up with TRBD1. Germline CDR1 is SGDLS and CDR2 is YYNGEE. CDR3 size: 15 residues. V lost 3 bases, J lost 5 bases, and 8 bases stayed unmatched. The CDR3 coding sequence is TGTGCCAGCAGCGGGACAGGGGCCAGGGGGACTGAAGCTTTCTTT. Its protein is CASSGTGARGTEAFF. Full variable domain (remainder filled in from reference TRBV9 and TRBJ1-1): DSGVTQTPKHLITATGQRVTLRCSPRSGDLSVYWYQQSLDQGLQFLIQYYNGEERAKGNILERFSAQQFPDLHSELNLSSLELGDSALYFCASSGTGARGTEAFFGQGTRLTVV.

The gene calls are TRBV4-1 and TRBJ2-3, with TRBD2 identical over 12 bases. J was trimmed by 3 bases and V by 5 bases; bases with no gene match: 18. CDR3 size: 20 residues. Germline lookup yields CDR1 MGHRA and CDR2 YSYEKL. In DNA, the CDR3 is TGCGCCAGCAGCGCCTCCGGAGGGACTAGCGGGTCCGTGGGGACAGATACGCAGTATTTT. This encodes CASSASGGTSGSVGTDTQYF.

On this clone: One end of the junction does not line up with germline, which may come from a read error. The gene calls are TRBV7-7 and TRBJ2-5; D is tentatively TRBD1 or TRBD2 (6 bases each). The CDR3 has 16 residues. Germline values: CDR1 SSHAT, CDR2 FNYEAQ (reference sequence). This chain's CDR3 is CASSLGSGAVSETQYF. The CDR3 nucleotides read TGTGCTAGCAGCTTAGGGTCGGGGGCGGTTTCAGAGACCCAGTACTTC.

The rearrangement uses TRBV19 and TRBJ1-1; D not certain. V shed 6 bases and J shed 0 bases, with 17 bases lying between them. The CDR3 length is 16 residues. Germline values: CDR1 LNHDA, CDR2 SQIVND (reference sequence). CDR3 loop: CASSFRREKLNTEAFF. The CDR3 DNA is TGTGCCAGTAGCTTTAGGAGGGAGAAATTGAACACTGAAGCTTTCTTT.

For this clone: A much larger clonotype is one base distant, so this may be a read error. The chain uses TRBV5-1 and TRBJ2-5; 7 bases are shared with TRBD1. The DNA end is more similar to TRBJ2-7, so the J call may be wrong. CDR3 length equals 15 residues. Germline CDR1 is SGHRS and CDR2 is YFSETQ. The CDR3 bases are TGCACCAGCAGCTTGGGCCAGACAGGGATCTACGAGCAGTACTTC. Encoded protein: CTSSLGQTGIYEQYF.

V usage is TRBV6-6 and J usage is TRBJ2-1, with no clear D. V was cut by 7 bases and J by 5 bases, with 12 bases left in between. The CDR3 runs 13 residues. Germline V lookup: CDR1 MNHNY, CDR2 SVGAGI (reference sequence). CDR3 nucleotide sequence: TGTGCCAGCACCCCCATTCGGAACAATGAGCAGTTCTTC. It encodes CASTPIRNNEQFF.

The chain uses TRBV6-1 and TRBJ1-1, with D perhaps TRBD1 (6 bases). V lost 3 bases and J lost 2, with 13 bases in between. The V gene's germline CDR1 is MNHNS and CDR2 SASEGT. The CDR3 is 15 residues long. The DNA for the CDR3 is TGTGCCAGCAGTGATGCAGGACAGTTCAACACTGAAGCTTTCTTT. Its translation: CASSDAGQFNTEAFF.

CDR3 region: CASSPIVDTQYF. The CDR3 DNA is TGTGCCAGCAGCCCTATTGTAGATACGCAGTATTTT. The rearrangement joins TRBV11-3 to TRBJ2-3; no firm D call. V was pared by 5 bases and J by 5 bases, with 8 bases between. Germline values: CDR1 SGHNT, CDR2 YENEEA. CDR3 size: 12 residues.

V usage is TRBV21-1 and J usage is TRBJ2-6; the listed D gene, TRBD1, was not tested against the DNA. TRBV21-1 is termed a pseudogene. CDR3 size: 19 residues. CDR3: CASSRPRGGGAAGANVLTF. CDR3 DNA sequence: TGTGCCAGCAGCAGACCGCGAGGAGGGGGCGCAGCTGGGGCCAACGTCCTGACTTTC.

This chain connects TRBV7-9 to TRBJ2-3, with unresolved D. Germline V gene sequence: CDR1 SEHNR, CDR2 FQNEAQ (reference sequence). The germline V and J ends were trimmed by 5 bases and 4 bases, with 10 bases remaining between them. CDR3 length: 13 amino acids. CDR3 residues: CASSPQHSDTQYF. The CDR3 bases are TGTGCCAGCAGCCCGCAACACTCAGATACGCAGTATTTT. The full variable domain, completed using reference TRBV7-9 and TRBJ2-3, is DTGVSQNPRHKITKRGQNVTFRCDPISEHNRLYWYRQTLGQGPEFLTYFQNEAQLEKSRLLSDRFSAERPKGSFSTLEIQRTEQGDSAMYLCASSPQHSDTQYFGPGTRLTVL.

This clone was picked up one time. The rearrangement joins TRBV28 to TRBJ1-5; D remains unclear. The CDR3 loop spans 14 amino acids. The germline V and J ends were trimmed by 2 bases and 4 bases, with 9 bases remaining between them. From germline, CDR1 is MDHEN and CDR2 SYDVKM. CDR3 amino acids: CASSLRVGNQPQHF. CDR3 DNA sequence: TGTGCCAGCAGTTTAAGGGTGGGGAATCAGCCCCAGCATTTT.

This clone was seen just once. V is TRBV7-9 and J is TRBJ2-7, with 7 bases that match TRBD1. The CDR3 extends over 16 amino acids. Germline values: CDR1 SEHNR, CDR2 FQNEAQ (reference sequence). Losses at the gene ends were 4 bases for V and 1 base for J; bases not matched to a gene: 10. CDR3 residues: CASSSPGTEISYEQYF. CDR3 DNA sequence: TGTGCCAGCAGCTCACCAGGGACAGAGATTTCCTACGAGCAGTACTTC.

The CDR3: CASRWGSYSSYEQYF. The CDR3 nucleotides read TGCGCCAGCCGCTGGGGGTCTTACAGCTCCTACGAGCAGTACTTC. The chain is built from TRBV5-1 and TRBJ2-7; D tentatively fits TRBD1 or TRBD2 (5 bases each). The V gene lost 7 bases and the J gene lost 0 bases, with 17 bases spanning the gap. From germline, CDR1 is SGHRS and CDR2 YFSETQ. The CDR3 runs 15 residues.

Concerning this clone itself: The sample carries other DNA sequences with the same CDR3. The chain employs TRBV6-5 and TRBJ2-1, with D tentatively TRBD2 (6 bases). Germline V gene data show CDR1 as MNHEY and CDR2 as SVGAGI. The CDR3 extends over 13 amino acids. V lost 3 bases to trimming and J lost 8 bases, with 11 bases between them. CDR3 loop: CASSYSQRDEQFF. The CDR3 DNA sequence: TGTGCCAGCAGTTATTCCCAGCGGGATGAGCAGTTCTTC.